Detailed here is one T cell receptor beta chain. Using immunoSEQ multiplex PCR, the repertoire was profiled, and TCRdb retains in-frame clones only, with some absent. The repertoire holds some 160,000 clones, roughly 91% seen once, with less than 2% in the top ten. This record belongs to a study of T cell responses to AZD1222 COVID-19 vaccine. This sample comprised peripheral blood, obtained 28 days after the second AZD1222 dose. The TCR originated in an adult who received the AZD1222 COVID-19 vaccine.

The chain's CDR3 is CAISATPGQGADTQYF. CDR3 sequence (DNA): TGTGCCATCAGTGCAACCCCGGGACAGGGGGCAGATACGCAGTATTTT. The V and J genes are TRBV10-3 and TRBJ2-3; TRBD1 aligns across 11 bases. Germline values: CDR1 ENHRY, CDR2 SYGVKD. This CDR3 comprises 16 residues. V shed 4 bases and J 4 bases; nucleotides not matched to a gene: 7.